This TCR beta chain came from a study of shared clonotypes between healthy human individuals. Germline loops: CDR1 MGHDK, CDR2 SYGVNS. The CDR3 sequence is 14 residues long. Trimming stripped 6 bases from V and 0 bases from J, with 10 bases between. The donors, healthy adults who were HIV-negative, had experienced no recent acute infections or vaccinations. Some clones are missing from TCRdb's copy, which holds only in-frame ones; the method was immunoSEQ multiplex PCR. There are roughly 2.6 million clones in the sample; around 90% occur only once, and roughly 0.14% lies in the top ten. Points from the study as a whole: Blood was the sole source, and tissue repertoires probably differ. Larger estimated richness was generally recorded for naive subsets relative to memory subsets.

Only a few counts were recorded for this clone. Its antigen is undetermined. This TCR was recovered from a man aged 18 to 30 in good health. V usage is TRBV25-1 and J usage is TRBJ2-3; D is uncertain. Material for sequencing was naive CD4+ T cells sorted from blood. Sample subset: CD45RA+ positively selected. The CDR3 DNA is TGTGCCAGCAGCCCGTCCTCTAGCACAGATACGCAGTATTTT. This translates into CASSPSSSTDTQYF.